The 30 T cell receptor beta chains given below trace back to one sample, sequenced in a study of neurological immune-mediated disorders. One entry per CDR3 protein results from TCRdb running MiXCR on the 5' RACE reads. Of fewer than 85,000 distinct CDR3 sequences listed, about 5.5% are singletons. Sequenced: PBMCs. The source of these receptors is a woman between 25 and 40 years old with multiple sclerosis.

This clonotype was counted only a few times. V usage is TRBV5-1 and J usage is TRBJ1-4; 8 bases agree with TRBD1. The CDR3 has 18 amino acids. The germline CDR1 and CDR2 sequences are SGHRS and YFSETQ. The J segment lost 7 bases and the V segment lost 4 bases, leaving 18 bases of the junction unmatched. The CDR3: CASSPDRDRISVGEKLFF. In nucleotides, the CDR3 is TGCGCCAGCAGCCCGGACCGGGACAGGATATCCGTAGGTGAAAAACTGTTTTTT.

This clonotype occurred many times. The rearrangement joins TRBV20-1 to TRBJ2-1, with 9 nucleotides matching TRBD2. This CDR3 region has 15 residues. Germline-derived CDR1 and CDR2 are DFQATT and SNEGSKA (reference sequence). V lost 5 bases and J lost 4; bases outside the gene matches: 9. DNA for the CDR3: TGCAGTGCTTCGGACCTAGCGGGAATTTACAATGAGCAGTTCTTC. It is translated as CSASDLAGIYNEQFF.

V gene TRBV28 combines with J gene TRBJ1-1; TRBD1 is a possible D gene (6 bases). V dropped 3 bases and J dropped 2 bases, with 10 bases sitting between them. This CDR3 region has 14 residues. Germline V CDR1 and CDR2: MDHEN, SYDVKM. The DNA of the CDR3 is TGTGCCAGCAGTTTCAGGGGAATTAACACTGAAGCTTTCTTT. Its protein product is CASSFRGINTEAFF.

In this sample, this clonotype turned up many times. V and J are TRBV10-3 and TRBJ2-2, with 7 bases identical to TRBD1. The V segment lost 10 bases and the J segment 2 bases; nucleotides outside the gene matches: 7. There are 14 residues in the CDR3. The germline V gene has CDR1 ENHRY and CDR2 SYGVKD. The CDR3 region has the DNA TGTGCCACCGGGACAGCTGCAAACACCGGGGAGCTGTTTTTT. It is translated as CATGTAANTGELFF.

This clonotype was recorded many times. This chain joins TRBV5-1 and TRBJ2-2; unclear D gene. This CDR3 spans 13 amino acids. From germline, CDR1 is SGHRS and CDR2 YFSETQ. V was pared by 1 base and J by 3 bases, with 4 bases between. The DNA for the CDR3 is TGCGCCAGCAGCTTGTTTGACACCGGGGAGCTGTTTTTT. It specifies CASSLFDTGELFF.

The chain couples TRBV9 to TRBJ2-3; the D gene is possibly TRBD1 (5 bases). The CDR3 spans 14 residues. V was shortened by 1 base and J by 8 bases, with 14 bases between the two germline ends. CDR1 and CDR2 (germline): SGDLS, YYNGEE. Written as DNA, the CDR3 is TGTGCCAGCAGCGTAAACCCGTGGCAGGGTACGCAGTATTTT. Encoded protein: CASSVNPWQGTQYF. Filled out from reference TRBV9 and TRBJ2-3, the complete variable domain reads DSGVTQTPKHLITATGQRVTLRCSPRSGDLSVYWYQQSLDQGLQFLIQYYNGEERAKGNILERFSAQQFPDLHSELNLSSLELGDSALYFCASSVNPWQGTQYFGPGTRLTVL.

This clonotype was counted many times. This chain joins TRBV6-1 and TRBJ1-1; D unresolved. Trimming took 6 bases from V and 0 from J, leaving 11 bases between them. The CDR3 has 14 amino acids. CDR1 and CDR2 from the germline V gene are MNHNS and SASEGT. DNA of the CDR3: TGTGCCAGCAGGGCTAGGCTCCTGAACACTGAAGCTTTCTTT. Residues: CASRARLLNTEAFF.

The table lists this clonotype with a few counts. The rearrangement uses TRBV5-5 and TRBJ2-3, with D possibly TRBD1 on 5 matching bases. CDR3 length: 16 amino acids. V lost 4 bases to trimming and J lost 2 bases, with 17 bases between them. Germline V gene sequence: CDR1 SGHKS, CDR2 YYEKEE (reference sequence). This chain's CDR3 is CASSPLDIPYTDTQYF. The CDR3 DNA sequence: TGTGCCAGCAGCCCATTGGACATTCCGTACACAGATACGCAGTATTTT.

This clonotype was seen repeatedly, ten times or more. The V call is TRBV5-4, the J call TRBJ2-1, with 8 bases fitting TRBD1. The CDR3 sequence is 17 residues long. Germline V CDR1 and CDR2: SGHNT, YYREEE (reference sequence). Trimming at V came to 4 bases and at J to 0 bases, leaving 9 bases not matched to a gene. Here the CDR3 reads CASSGYRGDSSYNEQFF. The DNA for the CDR3 is TGTGCCAGCAGCGGATACAGGGGGGATAGCTCCTACAATGAGCAGTTCTTC.

This clonotype was recorded at least ten times. This chain links TRBV5-1 with TRBJ2-1, with 12 bases matching TRBD2. Germline V gene data show CDR1 as SGHRS and CDR2 as YFSETQ. V lost 0 bases to trimming and J lost 5 bases; unmatched junction nucleotides: 9. The CDR3 spans 18 residues. The CDR3 DNA reads as TGCGCCAGCAGCTTGGGAGTGACTAGCGGGAGTACTAACAATGAGCAGTTCTTC. This encodes CASSLGVTSGSTNNEQFF.

This clonotype has a count of ten or more. DNA for the CDR3: TGCAGTGCTGACGGAGGACATACCATCGACAATGAGCAGTTCTTC. Amino acid sequence: CSADGGHTIDNEQFF. The chain couples TRBV20-1 to TRBJ2-1; either TRBD1 or TRBD2 may fit D (5 bases each). V lost 5 bases, J lost 5 bases, and 19 bases lay in between. The CDR3 extends over 15 amino acids. In germline, CDR1 is DFQATT, CDR2 SNEGSKA (reference sequence).

This clonotype was detected ten times or more. CDR3 coding DNA: TGCGCCAGCAGCTTGGATCCAGCGGGAGTGTCTTACGAGCAGTACTTC. It codes for CASSLDPAGVSYEQYF. V and J are TRBV5-1 and TRBJ2-7; 8 bases are shared with TRBD2. The V gene end was trimmed by 0 bases and the J gene end by 4 bases; junction bases not matched to a gene: 9. Germline CDR1 reads SGHRS; CDR2 reads YFSETQ. This CDR3 is built from 16 residues.

This clonotype was detected ten times or more. J is TRBJ2-1 and V is TRBV20-1; TRBD1 or TRBD2 may be the D gene (5 bases each). V gave up 5 bases and J gave up 8 bases, with 22 bases separating them. Looked up from germline, CDR1 is DFQATT and CDR2 is SNEGSKA (reference sequence). This CDR3 comprises 15 residues. The CDR3 DNA sequence: TGCAGTGCTGTCGTTTGGGGGTCGGACGTCGATGAGCAGTTCTTC. It translates to CSAVVWGSDVDEQFF.

This clonotype was seen many times. The rearrangement joins TRBV6-5 to TRBJ2-2, with 8 bases aligning to TRBD1. There are 19 residues in the CDR3. The junction had 9 bases not matched to a gene; V was cut back by 0 bases and J by 0 bases. The germline V gene encodes CDR1 MNHEY and CDR2 SVGAGI. The DNA of the CDR3 is TGTGCCAGCAGTTACTCGTGGCTCCCAGGGGGCGCGAACACCGGGGAGCTGTTTTTT. It encodes CASSYSWLPGGANTGELFF.

The chain recombines TRBV5-1 with TRBJ2-3; D might be TRBD2 (5 bases). CDR3 length: 16 amino acids. From germline, CDR1 is SGHRS and CDR2 YFSETQ. Trimming pared 4 bases from V and 7 bases from J, leaving 22 bases between. The CDR3 DNA sequence: TGCGCCAGCAGCCCCGACACCGGGATTAAAAGGAATACGCAGTATTTT. Its protein product is CASSPDTGIKRNTQYF. Looking up the rest from reference TRBV5-1 and TRBJ2-3 gives the full variable domain: KAGVTQTPRYLIKTRGQQVTLSCSPISGHRSVSWYQQTPGQGLQFLFEYFSETQRNKGNFPGRFSGRQFSNSRSEMNVSTLELGDSALYLCASSPDTGIKRNTQYFGPGTRLTVL.

There are many counts of this clonotype. The chain recombines TRBV10-2 with TRBJ2-7; 8 bases are shared with TRBD2. The CDR3 contains 16 residues. Germline V CDR1 and CDR2: WSHSY, SAAADI. Losses at the gene ends were 8 bases for V and 5 bases for J; bases not matched to a gene: 17. DNA of the CDR3: TGCGCCAGCCTTACGGGTTTAGGAGCGGGAGTGAACGAGCAGTACTTC. This codes for CASLTGLGAGVNEQYF.

The chain is built from TRBV5-1 and TRBJ2-1; 12 nucleotides match TRBD2. The CDR3 is 15 amino acids. Germline V lookup: CDR1 SGHRS, CDR2 YFSETQ. Trimming at V came to 4 bases and at J to 8 bases, leaving 7 bases not matched to a gene. CDR3 residues: CASSRSSGRADEQFF. CDR3 bases: TGCGCCAGCAGCCGTTCTAGCGGGAGGGCGGATGAGCAGTTCTTC.

At least ten counts were recorded for this clonotype. This chain joins TRBV24-1 and TRBJ2-1, with D possibly TRBD1 on 5 matching bases. Looked up from germline, CDR1 is KGHDR and CDR2 is SFDVKD. CDR3 length equals 13 residues. Trimming shortened V by 2 bases and J by 15 bases, and 16 bases separated the two germline ends. The CDR3 region is CATSDSIRQSVFF. CDR3 DNA sequence: TGTGCCACCAGTGATTCGATTAGACAGAGCGTGTTCTTC.

This clonotype was counted at least ten times. The chain combines TRBV3-1 with TRBJ2-5; the D is unclear. This CDR3 contains 14 residues. The germline gives CDR1 LGHDT, CDR2 YNNKEL (reference sequence). V lost 1 base, J lost 5 bases, and 11 bases lay in between. The CDR3, as DNA: TGTGCCAGCAGCCAAGGCGGTGTGGGTGAGACCCAGTACTTC. As protein: CASSQGGVGETQYF.

This chain connects TRBV5-5 to TRBJ2-5; perhaps TRBD1 as D (6 bases). CDR3 length: 14 residues. Trimming cost V 4 bases and J 1 base, with 11 bases left between them. The germline V gene encodes CDR1 SGHKS and CDR2 YYEKEE (reference sequence). The CDR3: CASSPGTLQETQYF. As DNA, the CDR3 is TGTGCCAGCAGCCCGGGGACACTCCAAGAGACCCAGTACTTC.

The sample holds a few counts of this clonotype. The genes are TRBV20-1 and TRBJ1-1; D remains unclear. Germline V gene data show CDR1 as DFQATT and CDR2 as SNEGSKA (reference sequence). This CDR3 has 12 amino acids. Trimming left V 4 bases short and J 3 bases short, with 9 bases between. CDR3 protein: CSAMAADTEAFF. Written as DNA, the CDR3 is TGCAGTGCTATGGCGGCGGACACTGAAGCTTTCTTT.

This clonotype has at least ten counts. The rearrangement uses TRBV20-1 and TRBJ1-2; D might be TRBD1 (5 bases). In germline, CDR1 is DFQATT, CDR2 SNEGSKA (reference sequence). With 3 bases removed from V and 4 bases from J, the gap between germline ends came to 12 bases. The CDR3 loop spans 13 amino acids. The CDR3: CSASSSGFYGYTF. The CDR3 region has the DNA TGCAGTGCTAGCAGTTCAGGGTTCTATGGCTACACCTTC.

This clonotype appeared many times. The genes are TRBV14 and TRBJ2-3; the D is unclear. This CDR3 has 15 amino acids. The V end lost 6 bases, the J end lost 2 bases, and 15 bases lay between the germline ends. The germline gives CDR1 SGHDN, CDR2 FVKESK. The CDR3 nucleotides are TGTGCCAGCAGTCATACTAAGAGCCACACAGATACGCAGTATTTT. It specifies CASSHTKSHTDTQYF.

This clonotype was detected ten times or more. This sequence joins TRBV6-5 and TRBJ2-3, with D hard to call. The CDR3 spans 16 residues. CDR1 is MNHEY, CDR2 SVGAGI, per germline. V gave up 2 bases and J gave up 4 bases, with 16 bases separating them. CDR3 sequence reads: CASSYVVYSRPDTQYF. DNA for the CDR3: TGTGCCAGCAGTTACGTGGTCTACTCTAGGCCAGATACGCAGTATTTT.

This clonotype was detected ten times or more. CDR3 sequence: CSVDFLAGVTDTQYF. The CDR3 region has the DNA TGCAGCGTTGATTTTCTAGCGGGAGTAACAGATACGCAGTATTTT. The chain links TRBV29-1 to TRBJ2-3; TRBD2 matches 10 bases. The CDR3 sequence is 15 residues long. The germline V gene has CDR1 SQVTM and CDR2 ANQGSEA. J gave up 3 bases and V 3 bases, and 6 bases lay outside the gene matches.

This clonotype was detected ten times or more. The J gene is TRBJ2-5, the V gene TRBV12-3 or TRBV12-4, with D possibly matching TRBD1 (5 bases). Trimming took 7 bases from V and 0 from J, leaving 12 bases between them. This CDR3 has 14 residues. CDR3 coding DNA: TGTGCCAGCACCCCTGGGGCCAACCAAGAGACCCAGTACTTC. As protein: CASTPGANQETQYF.

This clonotype was seen ten or more times. CDR3 DNA sequence: TGTGCCACCTCGGGATGGAGTGGCAGGGGGCAGGGGAGCCAGTACTTC. It is translated as CATSGWSGRGQGSQYF. The chain carries TRBV7-2 and TRBJ2-5, with 8 bases that match TRBD1. The CDR3 sequence is 16 residues long. The ends lost 10 bases at V and 10 bases at J; junction bases unmatched: 23. Germline-derived CDR1 and CDR2 are SGHTA and FQGNSA.

This clonotype was seen at least ten times. V is TRBV28 and J is TRBJ1-3; TRBD1 might be the D (6 bases). V gave up 2 bases and J gave up 0 bases, with 17 bases separating them. This CDR3 region has 18 residues. From germline, CDR1 is MDHEN and CDR2 SYDVKM. CDR3 coding DNA: TGTGCCAGCAGTTTACCGGTCCAGGGGATGAGCTCTGGAAACACCATATATTTT. It codes for CASSLPVQGMSSGNTIYF.

This clonotype was counted at least ten times. The V call is TRBV20-1, the J call TRBJ1-5; D uncertain. Germline lookup yields CDR1 DFQATT and CDR2 SNEGSKA (reference sequence). CDR3 length: 13 residues. Between the trimmed V and J ends, which lost 7 bases and 0 bases, there was a span of 10 bases. The CDR3 protein is CSVLVDSNQPQHF. Here the CDR3 DNA reads TGCAGTGTCCTGGTGGATAGCAATCAGCCCCAGCATTTT.

Remarks on this clonotype: A read error may be the cause here, since a much bigger clone is one base away. The conserved final phenylalanine or tryptophan is absent from the CDR3, which likely points to a read error. V usage is TRBV5-1 and J usage is TRBJ1-3; no definite D call. The CDR3 is 13 amino acids. CDR1 and CDR2 (germline): SGHRS, YFSETQ. The V and J ends lost 5 bases and 0 bases respectively, with 6 bases between them. CDR3 sequence (DNA): TGCGCCAGCAGAGGACTCTCTGGAAACACCATATATTGT. As protein: CASRGLSGNTIYC.